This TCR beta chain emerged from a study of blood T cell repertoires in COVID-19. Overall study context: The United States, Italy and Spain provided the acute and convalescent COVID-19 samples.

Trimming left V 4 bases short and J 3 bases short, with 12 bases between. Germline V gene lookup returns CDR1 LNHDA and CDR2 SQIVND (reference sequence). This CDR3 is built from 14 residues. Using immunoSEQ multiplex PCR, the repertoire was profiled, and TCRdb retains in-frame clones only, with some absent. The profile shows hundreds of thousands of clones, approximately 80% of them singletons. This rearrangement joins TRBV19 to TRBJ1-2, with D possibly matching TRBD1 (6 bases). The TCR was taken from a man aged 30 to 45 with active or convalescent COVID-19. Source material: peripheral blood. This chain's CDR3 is CASSTTGNDYGYTF. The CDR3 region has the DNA TGTGCCAGTAGTACCACAGGGAATGACTATGGCTACACCTTC.